This TCR beta chain is from a study of graft-versus-host responses after intestinal transplantation. Study-wide background: Grafts were multivisceral, liver-intestinal, or isolated intestinal. After anti-thymocyte globulin induction, recipients took tacrolimus and steroids for 2 to 3 years.

About this clone: Its antigen is currently unknown.

Germline V gene data show CDR1 as SGDLS and CDR2 as YYNGEE. The V end lost 0 bases, the J end lost 5 bases, and 6 bases lay between the germline ends. The CDR3 spans 13 residues. This table comes from immunoSEQ multiplex PCR, and its TCRdb copy is limited to in-frame clones, with some not included. This sample has 99,000 or so clones; around 92% occur once, and the top ten carry over 0.06%. This chain connects TRBV9 to TRBJ2-1; D ambiguous. The TCR originated in a human donor who was the organ donor for an intestinal transplant. Sequenced material: unstimulated CD8+ T cells sorted from spleen or lymph node cells, taken before transplant. CDR3 in amino acids: CASSVEFDNEQFF. The CDR3 DNA is TGTGCCAGCAGCGTAGAATTCGACAATGAGCAGTTCTTC.